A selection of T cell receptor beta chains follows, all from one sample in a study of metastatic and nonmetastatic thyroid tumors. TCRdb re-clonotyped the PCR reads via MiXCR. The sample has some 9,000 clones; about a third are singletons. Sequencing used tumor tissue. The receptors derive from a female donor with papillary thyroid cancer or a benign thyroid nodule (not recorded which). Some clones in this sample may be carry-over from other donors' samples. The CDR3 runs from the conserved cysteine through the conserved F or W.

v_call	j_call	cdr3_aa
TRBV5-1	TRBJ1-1	CASMGNTEAFF
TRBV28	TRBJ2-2	CASSLFPGLEANTGELFF
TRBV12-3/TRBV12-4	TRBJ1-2	CASSLGTTGYGYTF
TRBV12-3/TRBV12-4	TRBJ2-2	CASTPGGTRAMGELFF
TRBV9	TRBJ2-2	CASSPTGPKRTNTGELFF
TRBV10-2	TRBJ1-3	CASSSGSSANTIYF
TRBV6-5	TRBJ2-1	CASSLGQPTYNEQFF
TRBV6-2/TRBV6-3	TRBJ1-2	CASSYSGPTAYGYTF
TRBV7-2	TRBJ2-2	CASSLSGGGGELFF
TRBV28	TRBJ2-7	CASSQGAYEQYF
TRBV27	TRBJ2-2	CASRGGRRGELFF
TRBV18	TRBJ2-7	CASSPRDRSYEQYF
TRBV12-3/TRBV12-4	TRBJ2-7	CASSKWGGFDEQYF
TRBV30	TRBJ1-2	CAWSVQCTVVYGYTF
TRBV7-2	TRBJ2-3	CASSLRVTQYF
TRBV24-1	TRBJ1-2	CATSDNPGTGVNYGYTF
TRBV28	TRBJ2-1	CASPPVLAGDNEQFF
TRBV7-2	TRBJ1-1	CASSLNRVTEAFF
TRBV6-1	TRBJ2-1	CACGGRLAGLFEFF
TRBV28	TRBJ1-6	CASSTGPGNNSPLHF
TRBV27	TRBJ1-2	CASSLSPVSEPNYGYTF
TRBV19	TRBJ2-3	CAVEGDSDSLPFPQYF
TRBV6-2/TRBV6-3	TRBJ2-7	CASSRGGPYEQYF
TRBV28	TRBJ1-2	CASSYQGNYGYTF
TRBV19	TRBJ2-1	CASRGNPGGYNEQFF
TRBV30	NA	CAWSGAGTYNEQFF
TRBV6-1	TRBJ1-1	CASAPGQVMNTEAFF
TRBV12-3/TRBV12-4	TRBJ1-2	CASSFSRDYGYTF
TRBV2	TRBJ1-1	CASRPQGPTPEAFF
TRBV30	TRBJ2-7	CAWSGTGRGYEQYF
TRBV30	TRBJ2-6	CAWRRNSGANVLTF
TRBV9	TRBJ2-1	CASSVGGVVGNEQFF
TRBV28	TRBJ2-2	CASSRSGSKAGELFF
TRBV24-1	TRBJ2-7	CATSPGGGNEQYF
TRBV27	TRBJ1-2	CASSSNRNYGYTF
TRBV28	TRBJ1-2	CAINAGGQGYGYTF
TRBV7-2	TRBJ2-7	CASTPQWTFYEQYF
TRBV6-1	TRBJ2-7	CASSEGHPPAHYEQYF
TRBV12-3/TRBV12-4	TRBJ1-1	CASSRAGGGNTEAFF
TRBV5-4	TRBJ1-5	CASSLEPGGAGNNQPQHF
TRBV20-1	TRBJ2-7	CSANRDLTYEQYF
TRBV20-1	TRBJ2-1	CSAPPGLDNEQFF
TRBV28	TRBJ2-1	CASSFGLAGGYYNEQFF
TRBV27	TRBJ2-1	CASSSGAIGSYNEQFF
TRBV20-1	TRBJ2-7	CSAPSGRLAYEQYF
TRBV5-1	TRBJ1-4	CASGGGTANEKLFF
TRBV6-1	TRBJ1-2	CASSATSLAGGYGYTF
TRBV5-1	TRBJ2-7	CASSPRSVPGSYEQYF
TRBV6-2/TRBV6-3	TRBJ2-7	CASSYSQTYEQYF
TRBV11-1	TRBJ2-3	CASSFRTSGWADTRYF